This note documents a single T cell receptor beta chain sequence. What it recognizes is unknown. V lost 3 bases to trimming and J lost 2 bases; unmatched junction nucleotides: 4. The CDR3 runs to 14 residues. Germline-derived CDR1 and CDR2 are SGHNT and YYREEE (reference sequence). In the PCR, 60 Vbeta and 13 Jbeta primers were used. The table came from immunoSEQ multiplex PCR; TCRdb's copy has only in-frame clones and leaves some out. The data contain about 130,000 clones, about 81% of them singletons. This sample stems from a study of cytomegalovirus exposure and HLA in healthy donors. Study results and limitations: TCR beta V segments were, for the most part, productive about 90% or about 30% of the time in an earlier analysis.

V gene TRBV5-4 combines with J gene TRBJ1-1; TRBD1 aligns across 7 bases. Specimen: PBMCs. The TCR comes from a woman aged 40 to 49 in good health and CMV-seropositive. In DNA, the CDR3 is TGTGCCAGCAGCTCATACAGGGGTAACACTGAAGCTTTCTTT. Its translation is CASSSYRGNTEAFF.